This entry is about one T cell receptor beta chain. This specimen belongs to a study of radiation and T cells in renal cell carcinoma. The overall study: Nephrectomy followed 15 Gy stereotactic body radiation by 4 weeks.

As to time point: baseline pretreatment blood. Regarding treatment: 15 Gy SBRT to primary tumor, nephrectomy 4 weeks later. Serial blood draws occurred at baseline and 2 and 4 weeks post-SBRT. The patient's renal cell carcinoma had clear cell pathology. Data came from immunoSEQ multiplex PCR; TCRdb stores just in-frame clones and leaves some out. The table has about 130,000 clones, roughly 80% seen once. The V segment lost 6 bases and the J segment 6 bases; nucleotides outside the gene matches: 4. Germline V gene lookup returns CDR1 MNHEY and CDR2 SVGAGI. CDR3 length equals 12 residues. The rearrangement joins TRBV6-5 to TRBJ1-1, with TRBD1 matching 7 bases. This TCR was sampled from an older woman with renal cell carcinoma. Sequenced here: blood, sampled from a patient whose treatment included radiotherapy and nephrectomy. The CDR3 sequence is CASRTQGAEAFF. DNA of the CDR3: TGTGCCAGCAGGACCCAGGGGGCTGAAGCTTTCTTT.